This TCR beta chain was obtained from a study of T-cell reconstitution after alpha-beta-depleted transplantation in children. About this clonotype: What it recognizes is unknown.

This sample's TCRbeta library carried unique molecular identifier barcodes. TCRdb re-called the PCR reads with MiXCR, one entry per CDR3 protein. The profile shows some 140,000 distinct CDR3 sequences, roughly 10% of them singletons. Whole-study results and caveats: T-cell counts and diversity at one year post-transplant came mainly from newly produced T cells. Where some patients showed high TCRbeta diversity at day 60, it came from recipient T cells and thymic progenitors that had survived. Expanded graft clones, several hundred of them, were reportedly the source of alpha-beta T cells about two months after transplant.

CDR3 length equals 17 residues. The V and J ends lost 6 bases and 7 bases, in that order; junction bases with no gene match: 18. The germline V gene has CDR1 LNHDA and CDR2 SQIVND (reference sequence). Sequencing was performed on PBMCs, mostly from graft donor cells, taken 180 days after TCRalphabeta/CD19-depleted stem cell transplant. The chain joins TRBV19 to TRBJ1-5; 7 nucleotides line up with TRBD1. This receptor was obtained from a girl under two years old who had a stem cell transplant for combined immunodeficiency, so the T cells may come from the graft donor. CDR3 amino acids: CASRKHLKQGVSQPQHF. The CDR3 region has the DNA TGTGCCAGTAGGAAACACCTGAAGCAGGGGGTGAGCCAGCCCCAGCATTTT.